This T cell receptor beta chain was captured in a study of beta chain features in type 1 diabetes. This clone was seen only a few times. V was pared by 7 bases and J by 2 bases, with 18 bases of the junction left unmatched. The CDR3 sequence is 18 residues long. The germline gives CDR1 SNHLY, CDR2 FYNNEI. Reverse transcribing all isolated RNA meant expressed TCRB transcripts were sequenced. TCRdb's copy holds only in-frame clones and misses some; the assay was immunoSEQ multiplex PCR. The sample yields approximately 250,000 clones, roughly 15% seen once. The chain combines TRBV2 with TRBJ2-5, with 8 bases lining up with TRBD2. This clonotype was sampled from a middle-aged woman in good health. The sequenced sample consisted of naive CD4+ T cells from blood. The CDR3 spells CASTQGRASGSPQETQYF. In DNA, the CDR3 is TGTGCCAGCACCCAAGGCAGGGCTAGCGGGTCGCCTCAAGAGACCCAGTACTTC.